The source of this TCR beta chain is a study of CD4 T cells in relation to SARS-CoV-2 and coronaviruses. Method: immunoSEQ multiplex PCR; TCRdb's copy keeps in-frame clones and lacks some. Here the sample spans tens of thousands of clones, approximately 90% being singletons. Trimming removed 8 bases from V and 5 bases from J; junction bases left unmatched: 8. Germline CDR1 and CDR2: LNHDA and SQIVND (reference sequence). The CDR3 runs to 14 residues. The unexposed donors gave CD4+ T cells in about 2010-2019, prior to COVID-19. The sequenced sample was memory CD4+ T cells from PBMCs. This receptor was taken from a human donor in good health. The V and J genes are TRBV19 and TRBJ2-3; 9 bases fit TRBD2. Here the CDR3 DNA reads TGTGCCAGTGCAAGAGCGGGAGGTGGAGATACGCAGTATTTT. Encoded protein: CASARAGGGDTQYF. The full variable domain, its missing parts supplied by reference TRBV19 and TRBJ2-3, is DGGITQSPKYLFRKEGQNVTLSCEQNLNHDAMYWYRQDPGQGLRLIYYSQIVNDFQKGDIAEGYSVSREKKESFPLTVTSAQKNPTAFYLCASARAGGGDTQYFGPGTRLTVL.